Listed below are T cell receptor beta chains from one sample, sequenced in a study of blood T cell repertoires in COVID-19. Profiled with immunoSEQ multiplex PCR; TCRdb holds only in-frame clones, not every one. The repertoire holds fewer than 250,000 clones, 85% seen once, with 9.1% in the top ten. Material for sequencing was PBMCs or T cells enriched from blood (not recorded which). These receptors originate from a woman between 50 and 59 years old with acute COVID-19. The CDR3 runs from the conserved cysteine through the conserved F or W. The order of the fields is clone size, D gene, V gene, J gene, CDR3 DNA, CDR3 protein. A D gene is named only where the DNA matches it firmly. The size field is filled for only some rows; it gives once, few, many or a size class.

-	-	TRBV24-1	TRBJ1-2	TGTGCCACCAGTGACTCTGGGAGACCGGATCGCTACACCTTC	CATSDSGRPDRYTF
-	-	TRBV6-5	TRBJ1-6	TGTGCCAGCAGCAACGGACAACCGACTTCACCCCTCCACTTT	CASSNGQPTSPLHF
-	-	TRBV4-3	TRBJ1-6	TGCGCCAGCAGCATGCGGGTGTACAATTCACCCCTCCACTTT	CASSMRVYNSPLHF
few	TRBD1	TRBV7-2	TRBJ2-7	TGTGCCAGCAGGGCCATGGGACAGGGGGCCGAGCAGTACTTC	CASRAMGQGAEQYF
few	-	TRBV2	TRBJ1-1	TGTGCCAGCAATCTAGTGGGCACTGAAGCTTTCTTT	CASNLVGTEAFF
-	-	TRBV9	TRBJ2-5	TGTGCCAGCACCCTACGGGGCAGGGGCCCGCCCCATGAGACCCAGTACTTC	CASTLRGRGPPHETQYF
-	TRBD2	TRBV7-6	TRBJ2-7	TGTGCCAGCAGCGCACTAGCGGGGGGACAATCCTACGAGCAGTACTTC	CASSALAGGQSYEQYF
-	TRBD1	TRBV7-2	TRBJ1-1	TGTGCCAGTTCCAGGGGGCAGGGGAACACTGAAGCTTTCTTT	CASSRGQGNTEAFF
once	-	TRBV27	TRBJ2-7	TGTGCCAGCACGGGCGGGGCCTACGAGCAGTACTTC	CASTGGAYEQYF
-	TRBD1	TRBV3-1/TRBV3-2	TRBJ1-2	TGTGCCAGCAGCCAAGATGGGGTGACAGGGAACTATGGCTACACCTTC	CASSQDGVTGNYGYTF
-	-	TRBV4-2	TRBJ2-3	TGTGCCAGCAGCCAACAGGGACTAGATACGCAGTATTTT	CASSQQGLDTQYF
-	-	TRBV30	TRBJ2-5	TGTGCCTGGAGCGAACAATCCCAAGAGACCCAGTACTTC	CAWSEQSQETQYF
-	-	TRBV30	TRBJ1-3	TGTGCCTGGAGTTTGGGCGCGAGCTCTGGAAACACCATATATTTT	CAWSLGASSGNTIYF
-	-	TRBV3-1/TRBV3-2	TRBJ2-7	TGTGCCAGCAGCCGTATCCCCCGGGACACCTACGAGCAGTACTTC	CASSRIPRDTYEQYF
once	-	TRBV30	TRBJ2-6	TGTGCCTGGAGTGTTTTGACAGCCGGTGTCCTGACTTTC	CAWSVLTAGVLTF
-	-	TRBV7-2	TRBJ1-1	TGTGCCAGCAGCCCGAGTTGGGCGAACACTGAAGCTTTCTTT	CASSPSWANTEAFF
-	-	TRBV30	TRBJ1-3	TGTGCCTGGACGACAGGATCTGGAAACACCATATATTTT	CAWTTGSGNTIYF
few	-	TRBV19	TRBJ1-1	TGTGCCAGTAGTAGCAACAGGGCCCGGAACACTGAAGCTTTCTTT	CASSSNRARNTEAFF
-	TRBD1	TRBV9	TRBJ1-1	TGTGCCAGCAGCGCCGAGGGGTTTTGGGGGGCAGGGGGACGGACTGAAGCTTTCTTT	CASSAEGFWGAGGRTEAFF
-	-	TRBV7-6	TRBJ1-5	TGTGCCAGCAGCTTACAGACAGGCAAGGAGCCCCAGCATTTT	CASSLQTGKEPQHF
-	-	TRBV9	TRBJ1-2	TGTGCCAGCAGCGTAGACACAGGGTCCCGGAACTATGGCTACACCTTC	CASSVDTGSRNYGYTF
-	-	TRBV11-3	TRBJ1-1	TGTGCCAGCAGCTTAGGGGCTGCGAACACTGAAGCTTTCTTT	CASSLGAANTEAFF
-	-	TRBV9	TRBJ1-6	TGTGCCAGCGGGAGAGTAGGTTCACCCCTCCACTTT	CASGRVGSPLHF
-	-	TRBV13	TRBJ2-7	TGTGCCAGCAGCCTTGGACAGTTCTACGAGCAGTACTTC	CASSLGQFYEQYF
-	-	TRBV7-2	TRBJ1-2	TGTGCCAGCAGCTCGTCTCAGTGGGGCTACACCTTC	CASSSSQWGYTF
-	TRBD2	TRBV9	TRBJ2-7	TGTGCCAGCAGCGTAGAAGCGGGGGACGAGCAGTACTTC	CASSVEAGDEQYF
-	TRBD1	TRBV2	TRBJ1-1	TGTGCCAGCAGTGAAGCAAGGAGACAGGGGAAAATGAACACTGAAGCTTTCTTT	CASSEARRQGKMNTEAFF
-	TRBD1	TRBV9	TRBJ2-3	TGTGCCAGCAGCGTAGCAAGGACAGGGGCCCCAGATACGCAGTATTTT	CASSVARTGAPDTQYF
-	-	TRBV2	TRBJ1-5	TGTGCCAGTTCAGCGGGCAGGGCTAGCAATCAGCCCCAGCATTTT	CASSAGRASNQPQHF
once	-	TRBV15	TRBJ1-4	TGTGCCACCAGCCGGGGGAATGAAAAACTGTTTTTT	CATSRGNEKLFF
-	-	TRBV7-8	TRBJ2-1	TGTGCCAGCAGCCGATTATACAATGAGCAGTTCTTC	CASSRLYNEQFF
-	-	TRBV11-3	TRBJ1-4	TGTGCCAGCAGCTTAGTGGGGGGGCGAGGGGAAAAACTGTTTTTT	CASSLVGGRGEKLFF
-	-	TRBV14	TRBJ2-7	TGTGCCAGCACCTCGACAGTCTCTCTCGAGCAGTACTTC	CASTSTVSLEQYF
few	TRBD2	TRBV18	TRBJ2-3	TGTGCCAGCTCACTTAAGATGGTGCTAGCGGGGACTAGCACAGATACGCAGTATTTT	CASSLKMVLAGTSTDTQYF
once	TRBD1	TRBV7-3	TRBJ2-1	TGTGCCAGCAGCCCTGACAGGGGAGGCTACAATGAGCAGTTCTTC	CASSPDRGGYNEQFF
-	-	TRBV2	TRBJ1-1	TGTGCCAGCCTCCAGGTTAACACTGAAGCTTTCTTT	CASLQVNTEAFF
-	-	TRBV7-9	TRBJ1-1	TGTGCCAGCAGCTTAGCTGCGGGGCTGGGCACTGAAGCTTTCTTT	CASSLAAGLGTEAFF
once	-	TRBV4-2	TRBJ1-2	TGTGCCAGCAGCCAAGATCTTGGCAACTATGGCTACACCTTC	CASSQDLGNYGYTF
-	TRBD1	TRBV19	TRBJ1-3	TGTGCCAGTAGTGTTACAGGGGGCTCTGGAAACACCATATATTTT	CASSVTGGSGNTIYF
-	-	TRBV27	TRBJ2-7	TGTGCCAGCAGTTTGGTACGTCAGGACGAGCAGTACTTC	CASSLVRQDEQYF